Listed here is a single T cell receptor beta chain. This clonotype has at least ten counts. The target of this receptor is not known. No much larger clonotype is one base removed from it; base qualities were not supplied. What this sample's time point label stands for: persistent/refractory GD, antithyroid drugs over 5 years with positive TRAb. For both TCR sequencing and RNA sequencing, RNA was extracted from PBMCs using TRIzol. The diagnosis of Graves' disease followed American Thyroid Association guidelines. The patients came from an endocrinology department in Xi'an, China. From each patient, 7.5 to 9.5 milliliters of peripheral blood was collected into an EDTA anticoagulant tube. PBMCs were isolated by Ficoll Paque Plus density gradient separation without further T cell sorting. An Agilent 2100 Bioanalyzer and agarose gel were used to check RNA quality, while a NanoDrop 2000 measured RNA concentration.

This sample is part of a study of regulatory T cells in long-lasting Graves disease (dated by TCRdb to the early 2020s). At the level of the whole study: Persistent Graves' disease meant more than 5 years of antithyroid drug treatment with TSH receptor autoantibodies that stayed positive. Patients with persistent Graves' disease were compared with patients with newly diagnosed Graves' disease using TCR sequencing and RNA sequencing of peripheral blood. A total of roughly 35 samples were covered by TCR sequencing, comprising around 13 persistent and roughly 20 newly diagnosed Graves' disease patients. The study was registered as a clinical trial and conducted in China. In the clinical cohort, patients with persistent Graves' disease had used antithyroid drugs for an average of roughly ten years.

Points the paper makes about the study in general: Persistent disease showed preferential use of TRBV28, TRBJ1-2 and TRBJ2-5, whereas newly diagnosed disease favored TRBV20-1 and TRBJ2-1. Because the primary lesion, thyroid tissue, could not be accessed, the study looked at peripheral blood alone. Compared with newly diagnosed patients, patients with persistent Graves' disease had lower TCR Shannon entropy and fewer highly expanded clones, which suggests clonal expansion. Patients with persistent disease shared more public clonotypes (roughly 2,900) than newly diagnosed patients did (about 970). The authors noted that the small sample size was a limitation that may lower accuracy. Sequencing and analysis were restricted to the TCR beta chain.

CDR1 and CDR2 were assigned from the germline V gene as SGHTA and FQGNSA. From the cysteine through the phenylalanine, the CDR3 covers 15 amino acids. CDR3 DNA is the only sequence kept; it has 45 bases, read in frame from the first base. Compared with germline, V lacks 1 base and J lacks 4 bases; bases without a gene match: 7. Library creation used multiplex PCR. Sequenced on an Illumina HiSeq 4000. TCR beta libraries were built with iRepertoire HTBI primers and Arm-PCR amplification of CDR3 regions. Gel purification was performed on PCR products prior to sequencing. The study's processing was this. Gene usage analysis of CDR3 amino acid clonotypes used the approximately 62 TRBV and about 13 TRBJ segments found across samples. COPE and FqMerger were used to merge the filtered high-quality paired reads into contigs. BLAST was used to align contigs to IMGT TRBV, TRBD and TRBJ reference genes, with CDR3 defined following IMGT. Clonotypes above 0.1% frequency were classified as highly expanded clones. Repertoire diversity was measured by Shannon entropy, and V-J evenness by the Gini coefficient. A clonotype found in more than one individual was treated as public. Using fastp at Q25 and MiXCR, TCRdb reprocessed the public reads and kept productive beta chains. Here each entry gathers all rows of one CDR3 protein and keeps the most common genes and DNA. These V and J calls rely on TCRdb rather than the paper's analysis. Present in this sample are 400,000 to 500,000 distinct CDR3 sequences, 20% to 25% of which were seen just once. The leading ten clones occupy roughly 7% of the sample.

The sequencing here drew on peripheral blood mononuclear cells (PBMCs), taken when the disease was refractory, from a patient treated with antithyroid drugs. This TCR came from a female donor with Graves disease. The rearranged chain carries TRBV7-2 and TRBJ2-7, with 7 bases aligning to TRBD2. The CDR3 sequence is CASSLGLAESYEQYF. The DNA reads TGTGCCAGCAGCTTAGGCCTAGCGGAATCTTACGAGCAGTACTTC.